This TCR beta chain derives from a study of Tregs in tolerant kidney transplant recipients. Study-level results: Tregs expanded with activated donor B cells seemed most donor-specific.

Note on this clone: Its antigen is undetermined.

Assay: immunoSEQ multiplex PCR; the TCRdb copy retains only in-frame clones and omits some. The sample carries tens of thousands of clones, 80% to 85% recorded once. The ends lost 4 bases at V and 1 base at J; junction bases unmatched: 2. This CDR3 is 15 amino acids long. Germline V gene sequence: CDR1 SGHRS, CDR2 YFSETQ. CD4+CD25+CD127- Tregs, CD4+CD25- non-Tregs, CD4 and CD8 cells were sorted. This clonotype originated in a human donor in good health. This chain connects TRBV5-1 to TRBJ2-3; 11 nucleotides agree with TRBD2. Sequencing input: CD4+ T cells from blood. The CDR3 DNA reads TGCGCCAGCAGCCTAGCGGGGGGCCGCACAGATACGCAGTATTTT. The encoded protein is CASSLAGGRTDTQYF.